A single T cell receptor beta chain is shown here with its context. The CDR3 is made up of 16 amino acids. Germline loops: CDR1 MGHRA, CDR2 YSYEKL. Trimming took 1 base from V and 8 from J, leaving 20 bases between them. The protocol was immunoSEQ multiplex PCR, while the TCRdb copy is restricted to in-frame clones and leaves out a portion. In the table there are over 55,000 clones, approximately 94% of which are singletons. These data belong to a study of T cell changes during pregnancy in multiple sclerosis. The chain uses TRBV4-1 and TRBJ1-2, with D possibly TRBD1 on 6 matching bases. Sample: CD8+ T cells from peripheral blood mononuclear cells, taken in the third trimester of pregnancy. The sequence derives from a female donor with multiple sclerosis, enrolled in a pregnancy study. The CDR3 protein is CASSQVGGALVYGYTF. As DNA, the CDR3 is TGCGCCAGCAGCCAAGTGGGGGGGGCGCTAGTTTACGGCTACACCTTC.